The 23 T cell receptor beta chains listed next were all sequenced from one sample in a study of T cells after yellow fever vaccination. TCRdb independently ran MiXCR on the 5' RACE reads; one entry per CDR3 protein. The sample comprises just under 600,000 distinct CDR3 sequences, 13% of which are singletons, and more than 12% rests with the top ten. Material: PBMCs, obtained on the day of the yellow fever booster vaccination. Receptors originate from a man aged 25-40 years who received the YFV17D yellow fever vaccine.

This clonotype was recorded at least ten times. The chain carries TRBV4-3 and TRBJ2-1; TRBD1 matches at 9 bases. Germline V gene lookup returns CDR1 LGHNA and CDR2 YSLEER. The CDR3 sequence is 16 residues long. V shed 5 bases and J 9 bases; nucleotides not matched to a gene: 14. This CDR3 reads CASSETQGAEVGEQFF. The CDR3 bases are TGCGCCAGCAGCGAAACACAGGGGGCGGAGGTGGGTGAGCAGTTCTTC.

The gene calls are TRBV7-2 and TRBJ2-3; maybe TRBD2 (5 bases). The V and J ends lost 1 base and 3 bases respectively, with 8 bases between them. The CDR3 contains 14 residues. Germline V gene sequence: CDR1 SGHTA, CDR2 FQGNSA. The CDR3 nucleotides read TGTGCCAGCAGCTTAGTCGGGATGACAGATACGCAGTATTTT. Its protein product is CASSLVGMTDTQYF.

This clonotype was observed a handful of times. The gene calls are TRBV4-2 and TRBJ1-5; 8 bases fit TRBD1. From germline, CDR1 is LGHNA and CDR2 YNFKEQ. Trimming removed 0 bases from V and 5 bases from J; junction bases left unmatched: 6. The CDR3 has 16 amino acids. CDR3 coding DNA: TGTGCCAGCAGCCAAGAAGGGGCAGGGGGCGATCAGCCCCAGCATTTT. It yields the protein CASSQEGAGGDQPQHF.

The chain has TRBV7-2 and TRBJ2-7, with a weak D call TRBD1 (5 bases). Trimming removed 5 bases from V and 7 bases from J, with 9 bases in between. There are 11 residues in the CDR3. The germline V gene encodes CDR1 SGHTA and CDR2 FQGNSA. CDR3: CASSITGEQYF. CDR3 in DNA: TGTGCCAGCAGCATAACAGGAGAGCAGTACTTC.

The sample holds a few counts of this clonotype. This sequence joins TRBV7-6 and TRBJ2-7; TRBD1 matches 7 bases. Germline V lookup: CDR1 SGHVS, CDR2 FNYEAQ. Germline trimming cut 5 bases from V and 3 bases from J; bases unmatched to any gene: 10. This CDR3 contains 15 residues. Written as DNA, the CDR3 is TGTGCCAGCAGCGATCCCGGACAGGCAAGCTACGAGCAGTACTTC. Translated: CASSDPGQASYEQYF.

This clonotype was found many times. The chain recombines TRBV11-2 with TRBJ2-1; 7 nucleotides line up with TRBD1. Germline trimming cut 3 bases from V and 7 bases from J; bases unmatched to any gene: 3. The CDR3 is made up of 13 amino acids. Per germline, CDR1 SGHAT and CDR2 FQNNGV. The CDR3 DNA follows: TGTGCCAGCAGCTTTGACAGGGCGAATGAGCAGTTCTTC. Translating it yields CASSFDRANEQFF.

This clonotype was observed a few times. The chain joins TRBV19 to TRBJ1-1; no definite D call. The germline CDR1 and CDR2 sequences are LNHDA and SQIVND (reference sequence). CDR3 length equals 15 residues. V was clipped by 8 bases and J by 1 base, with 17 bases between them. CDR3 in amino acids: CASYQSFEGNTEAFF. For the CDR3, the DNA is TGTGCCAGTTACCAATCTTTTGAGGGGAACACTGAAGCTTTCTTT.

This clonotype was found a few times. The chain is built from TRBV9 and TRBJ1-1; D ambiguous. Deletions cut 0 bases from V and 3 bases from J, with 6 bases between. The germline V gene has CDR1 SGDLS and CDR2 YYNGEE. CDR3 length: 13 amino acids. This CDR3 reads CASSVGVYTEAFF. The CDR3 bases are TGTGCCAGCAGCGTAGGGGTTTACACTGAAGCTTTCTTT. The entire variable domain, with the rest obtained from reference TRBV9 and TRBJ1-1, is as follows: DSGVTQTPKHLITATGQRVTLRCSPRSGDLSVYWYQQSLDQGLQFLIQYYNGEERAKGNILERFSAQQFPDLHSELNLSSLELGDSALYFCASSVGVYTEAFFGQGTRLTVV.

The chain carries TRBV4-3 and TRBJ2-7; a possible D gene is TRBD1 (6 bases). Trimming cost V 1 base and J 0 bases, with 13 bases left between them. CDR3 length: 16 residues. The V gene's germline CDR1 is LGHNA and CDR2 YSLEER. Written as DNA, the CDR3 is TGCGCCAGCAGCCAAGCCACGACAGGAGACTCCTACGAGCAGTACTTC. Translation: CASSQATTGDSYEQYF.

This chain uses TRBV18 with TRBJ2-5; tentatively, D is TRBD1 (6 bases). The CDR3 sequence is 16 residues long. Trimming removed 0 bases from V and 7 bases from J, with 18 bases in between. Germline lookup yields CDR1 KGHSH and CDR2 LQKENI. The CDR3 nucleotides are TGTGCCAGCTCACCACCATCAACTTCAGGGGTCGGGACCCAGTACTTC. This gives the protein CASSPPSTSGVGTQYF.

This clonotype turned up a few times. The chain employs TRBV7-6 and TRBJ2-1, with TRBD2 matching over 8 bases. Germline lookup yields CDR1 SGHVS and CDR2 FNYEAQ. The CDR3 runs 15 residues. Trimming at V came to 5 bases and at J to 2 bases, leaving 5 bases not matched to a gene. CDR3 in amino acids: CASSPRREAYNEQFF. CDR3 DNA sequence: TGTGCCAGCAGCCCAAGGCGGGAGGCCTACAATGAGCAGTTCTTC.

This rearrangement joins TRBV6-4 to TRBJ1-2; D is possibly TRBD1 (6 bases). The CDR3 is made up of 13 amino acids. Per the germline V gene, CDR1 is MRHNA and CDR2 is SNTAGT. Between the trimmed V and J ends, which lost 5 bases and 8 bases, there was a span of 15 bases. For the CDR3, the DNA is TGTGCCAGCAGTAAGCCTCAGGGGACGGGCTACACCTTC. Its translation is CASSKPQGTGYTF.

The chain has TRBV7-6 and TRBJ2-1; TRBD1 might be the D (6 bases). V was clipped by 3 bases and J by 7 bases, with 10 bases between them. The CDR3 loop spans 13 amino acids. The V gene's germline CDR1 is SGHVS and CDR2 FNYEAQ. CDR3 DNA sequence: TGTGCCAGCAGCTTCGGACAGAAAAATGAGCAGTTCTTC. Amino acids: CASSFGQKNEQFF.

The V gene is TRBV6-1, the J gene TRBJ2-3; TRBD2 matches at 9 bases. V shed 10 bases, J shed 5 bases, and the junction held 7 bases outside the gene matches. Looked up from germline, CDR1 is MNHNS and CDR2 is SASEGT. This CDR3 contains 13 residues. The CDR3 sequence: CATTRAGGDTQYF. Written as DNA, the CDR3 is TGTGCCACCACTCGAGCGGGAGGAGATACGCAGTATTTT.

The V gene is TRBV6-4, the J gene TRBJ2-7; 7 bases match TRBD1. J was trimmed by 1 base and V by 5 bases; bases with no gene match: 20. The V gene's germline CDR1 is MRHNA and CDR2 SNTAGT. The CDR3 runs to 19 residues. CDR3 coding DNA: TGTGCCAGCAGTCCTCTGGGGGCAGGGGGAAAAGGTATATCCTACGAGCAGTACTTC. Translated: CASSPLGAGGKGISYEQYF.

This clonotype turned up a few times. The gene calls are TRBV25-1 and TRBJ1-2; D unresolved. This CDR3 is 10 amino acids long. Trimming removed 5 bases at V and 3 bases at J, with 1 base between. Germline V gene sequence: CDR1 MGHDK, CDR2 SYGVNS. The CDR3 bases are TGTGCCAGCAGTCACTATGGCTACACCTTC. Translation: CASSHYGYTF.

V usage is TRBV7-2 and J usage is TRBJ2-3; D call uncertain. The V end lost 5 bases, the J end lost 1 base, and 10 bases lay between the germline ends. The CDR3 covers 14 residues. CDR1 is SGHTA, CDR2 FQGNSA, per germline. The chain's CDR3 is CASSTDLGTDTQYF. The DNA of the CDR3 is TGTGCCAGCAGCACAGACTTAGGCACAGATACGCAGTATTTT.

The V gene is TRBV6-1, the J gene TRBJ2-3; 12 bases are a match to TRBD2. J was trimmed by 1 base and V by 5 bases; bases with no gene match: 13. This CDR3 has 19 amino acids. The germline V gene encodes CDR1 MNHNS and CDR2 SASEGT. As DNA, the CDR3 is TGTGCCAGCAGTCCAAGGACTAGCGGGGAGAGGGGGGGCACAGATACGCAGTATTTT. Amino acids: CASSPRTSGERGGTDTQYF.

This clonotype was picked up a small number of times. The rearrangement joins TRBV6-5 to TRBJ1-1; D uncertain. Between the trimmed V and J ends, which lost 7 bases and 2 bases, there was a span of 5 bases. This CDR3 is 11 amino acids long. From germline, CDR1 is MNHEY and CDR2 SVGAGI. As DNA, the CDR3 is TGTGCCAGCACGAGTAACACTGAAGCTTTCTTT. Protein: CASTSNTEAFF.

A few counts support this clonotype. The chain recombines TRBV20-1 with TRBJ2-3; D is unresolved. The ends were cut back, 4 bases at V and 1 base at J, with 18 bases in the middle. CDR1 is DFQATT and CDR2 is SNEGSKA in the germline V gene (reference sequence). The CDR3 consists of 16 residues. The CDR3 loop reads CSATWARAGGTDTQYF. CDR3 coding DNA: TGCAGTGCTACTTGGGCCCGGGCCGGTGGCACAGATACGCAGTATTTT.

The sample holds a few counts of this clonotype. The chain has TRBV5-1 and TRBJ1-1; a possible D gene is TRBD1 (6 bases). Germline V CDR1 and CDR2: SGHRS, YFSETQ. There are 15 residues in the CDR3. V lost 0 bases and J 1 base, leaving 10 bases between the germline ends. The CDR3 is CASSLVGRGNTEAFF. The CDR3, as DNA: TGCGCCAGCAGCTTGGTCGGCAGGGGGAACACTGAAGCTTTCTTT.

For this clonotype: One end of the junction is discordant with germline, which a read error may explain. The CDR3 loop is CASTLGTGLNEQFF. CDR3 bases: TGTGCCAGCACCTTAGGGACTGGGCTAAATGAGCAGTTCTTC. The J gene is TRBJ2-1, the V gene TRBV7-2; D might be TRBD2 (6 bases). The CDR3 is made up of 14 amino acids. Germline-derived CDR1 and CDR2 are SGHTA and FQGNSA.

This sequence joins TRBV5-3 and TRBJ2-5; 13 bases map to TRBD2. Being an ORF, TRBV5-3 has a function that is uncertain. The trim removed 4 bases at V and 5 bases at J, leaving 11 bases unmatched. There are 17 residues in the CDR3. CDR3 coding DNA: TGTGCCAGAAGCCCCCCCCCACTAGCGGGGGGGTTGGAGACCCAGTACTTC. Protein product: CARSPPPLAGGLETQYF.